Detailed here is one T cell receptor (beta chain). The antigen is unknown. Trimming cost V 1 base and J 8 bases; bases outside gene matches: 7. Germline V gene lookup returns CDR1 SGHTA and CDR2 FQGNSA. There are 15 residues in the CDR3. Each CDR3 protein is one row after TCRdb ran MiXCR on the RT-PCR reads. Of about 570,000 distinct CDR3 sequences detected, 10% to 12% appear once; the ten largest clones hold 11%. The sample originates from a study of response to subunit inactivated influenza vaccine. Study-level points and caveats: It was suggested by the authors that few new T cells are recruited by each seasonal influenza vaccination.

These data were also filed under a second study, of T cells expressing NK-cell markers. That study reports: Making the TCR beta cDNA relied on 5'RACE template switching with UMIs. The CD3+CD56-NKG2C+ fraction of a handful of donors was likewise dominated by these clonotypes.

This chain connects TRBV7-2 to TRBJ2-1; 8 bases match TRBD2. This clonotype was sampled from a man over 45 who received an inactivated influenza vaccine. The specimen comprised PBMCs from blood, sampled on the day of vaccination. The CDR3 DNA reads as TGTGCCAGCAGCTTAGGGCCGGGAGGGTCCTATGAGCAGTTCTTC. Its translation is CASSLGPGGSYEQFF. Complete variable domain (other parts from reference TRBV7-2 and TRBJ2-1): GAGVSQSPSNKVTEKGKDVELRCDPISGHTALYWYRQSLGQGLEFLIYFQGNSAPDKSGLPSDRFSAERTGGSVSTLTIQRTQQEDSAVYLCASSLGPGGSYEQFFGPGTRLTVL.